Listed here is a single T cell receptor beta chain. What it binds is unknown. These data are taken from a study of T cell repertoires in ileal Crohn's disease. Broader study findings: High-frequency clones were more common in sorted CD8 than CD4 cells. Active smokers at surgery had more clonal expansions than non-smokers.

Trimming shortened V by 0 bases and J by 5 bases, and 17 bases separated the two germline ends. The CDR3 sequence is 16 residues long. The germline CDR1 and CDR2 sequences are SEHNR and FQNEAQ (reference sequence). Each sample's TCRB immunosequencing used around 510 nanograms of biopsy DNA. Profiled with immunoSEQ multiplex PCR; TCRdb holds only in-frame clones, not every one. This sample yields 4,900 or so clones, of which over 75% are seen a single time; 5.4% belongs to the top ten. The chain is built from TRBV7-9 and TRBJ2-7; the D gene is possibly TRBD2 (6 bases). This receptor was taken from an adult with Crohn's disease. The sequencing input was ileal tissue. As DNA, the CDR3 is TGTGCCAGCAGCTTAGCAATAACCGGGACTCCCCACGAGCAGTACTTC. Translated, it gives CASSLAITGTPHEQYF.